The next 25 T cell receptor beta chains were all read from a single sample in a study of blood T cell repertoires in COVID-19. The table came from immunoSEQ multiplex PCR; TCRdb's copy has only in-frame clones and leaves some out. The table has approximately 250,000 clones, approximately 89% seen once. What was sequenced was PBMCs or T cells enriched from blood (not recorded which). All receptors derive from a woman between 35 and 50 years old with acute COVID-19.

This rearrangement joins TRBV5-6 to TRBJ2-5; D is possibly TRBD2 (5 bases). Trimming pared 4 bases from V and 6 bases from J, leaving 13 bases between. There are 13 residues in the CDR3. CDR1 SGHDT and CDR2 YYEEEE come from the germline V gene. CDR3 loop: CASSLGRGKTQYF. Written as DNA, the CDR3 is TGTGCCAGCAGCCTAGGCCGGGGAAAGACCCAGTACTTC.

This chain connects TRBV2 to TRBJ1-5, with a possible D match to TRBD1 (6 bases). From germline, CDR1 is SNHLY and CDR2 FYNNEI. The CDR3 runs 15 residues. The V gene lost 2 bases and the J gene lost 0 bases, with 8 bases spanning the gap. The CDR3 DNA follows: TGTGCCAGCAGTGAATACAGGGATAGCAATCAGCCCCAGCATTTT. As protein: CASSEYRDSNQPQHF.

This chain connects TRBV21-1 to TRBJ1-5; the table's D call of TRBD1 was not tested on the DNA. TRBV21-1 is a known pseudogene. CDR3 length equals 20 residues. CDR3 nucleotide sequence: TGTGCCAGCAGCTTCTCTAGCGAGACAGGGGGAGAAGAGCGCAATCAGCCCCAGCATTTT. The encoded protein is CASSFSSETGGEERNQPQHF.

This chain connects TRBV5-1 to TRBJ1-4; no reliable D call. The CDR3 has 17 amino acids. Trimming removed 2 bases at V and 3 bases at J, with 17 bases between. The germline V gene has CDR1 SGHRS and CDR2 YFSETQ. In DNA, the CDR3 is TGCGCCAGCAGCTTAGAACCCTCCGGGGTCGCTAATGAAAAACTGTTTTTT. Protein product: CASSLEPSGVANEKLFF.

The chain links TRBV5-1 to TRBJ2-6; 9 nucleotides align to TRBD1. Germline CDR1 and CDR2: SGHRS and YFSETQ. V was pared by 2 bases and J by 0 bases, with 3 bases of the junction left unmatched. The CDR3 covers 17 residues. As DNA, the CDR3 is TGCGCCAGCAGCTTCGAGACAGGGGGCTCTGGGGCCAACGTCCTGACTTTC. Its protein product is CASSFETGGSGANVLTF.

This chain links TRBV6-5 with TRBJ1-2, with 9 bases matching TRBD1. V was clipped by 0 bases and J by 2 bases; unmatched bases: 4. This CDR3 has 16 residues. CDR1 is MNHEY, CDR2 SVGAGI, per germline. The CDR3 is CASSYSGGTGNYGYTF. CDR3 nucleotide sequence: TGTGCCAGCAGTTACTCAGGCGGGACAGGGAACTATGGCTACACCTTC.

The chain joins TRBV7-9 to TRBJ1-1; 8 bases are shared with TRBD1. The J segment lost 0 bases and the V segment lost 3 bases, leaving 9 bases of the junction unmatched. Germline V CDR1 and CDR2: SEHNR, FQNEAQ (reference sequence). The CDR3 runs to 17 residues. The CDR3 here is CASSFRQGSPVNTEAFF. In DNA, the CDR3 is TGTGCCAGCAGCTTCCGACAGGGGTCCCCCGTGAACACTGAAGCTTTCTTT.

This chain uses TRBV9 with TRBJ2-7, with a possible D match to TRBD2 (6 bases). This CDR3 region has 12 residues. Germline CDR1 reads SGDLS; CDR2 reads YYNGEE. Trimming cost V 1 base and J 5 bases, with 7 bases left between them. The CDR3 loop is CASSVSGHEQYF. The CDR3, as DNA: TGTGCCAGCAGCGTAAGCGGGCACGAGCAGTACTTC.

The chain couples TRBV2 to TRBJ1-5; 7 bases match TRBD1. Per the germline V gene, CDR1 is SNHLY and CDR2 is FYNNEI. CDR3 length equals 18 residues. The V and J ends lost 2 bases and 6 bases, in that order; junction bases with no gene match: 16. CDR3 sequence (DNA): TGTGCCAGCAGTGAAACGGCCAGGGGGAACAATTTTATTCAGCCCCAGCATTTT. It specifies CASSETARGNNFIQPQHF.

The CDR3 DNA reads TGTGCCAGTAGTATTGGCGGACTAGCTGGCGAGCAGTTCTTC. Protein: CASSIGGLAGEQFF. This sequence joins TRBV19 and TRBJ2-1; 8 positions agree with TRBD2. From germline, CDR1 is LNHDA and CDR2 SQIVND (reference sequence). CDR3 size: 14 residues. The junction had 8 bases not matched to a gene; V was cut back by 3 bases and J by 10 bases.

This sequence joins TRBV30 and TRBJ1-1; D gene unclear. This CDR3 contains 16 residues. Trimming cost V 0 bases and J 4 bases, with 18 bases left between them. The V gene's germline CDR1 is GTSNPN and CDR2 SVGIG (reference sequence). CDR3 region: CAWSVNRGSDTTEAFF. DNA for the CDR3: TGTGCCTGGAGTGTTAATCGAGGCTCGGATACCACTGAAGCTTTCTTT.

The rearrangement uses TRBV7-8 and TRBJ2-2, with 8 bases that match TRBD1. J was trimmed by 5 bases and V by 4 bases; bases with no gene match: 9. This CDR3 spans 16 amino acids. Germline CDR1 SGHVS, CDR2 FQNEAQ. The CDR3 reads CASSSRQGSKTGELFF. The CDR3, as DNA: TGTGCCAGCAGCTCCAGACAGGGGAGTAAGACCGGGGAGCTGTTTTTT. Based on the CDR3 plus reference TRBV7-8 and TRBJ2-2, the full variable domain is GAGVSQSPRYKVAKRGQDVALRCDPISGHVSLFWYQQALGQGPEFLTYFQNEAQLDKSGLPSDRFFAERPEGSVSTLKIQRTQQEDSAVYLCASSSRQGSKTGELFFGEGSRLTVL.

This rearrangement joins TRBV2 to TRBJ1-5; possible D gene TRBD1, 5 bases. CDR1 is SNHLY, CDR2 FYNNEI, per germline. With 8 bases removed from V and 1 base from J, the gap between germline ends came to 9 bases. The CDR3 is made up of 13 amino acids. CDR3 loop: CASGRDSNQPQHF. The CDR3 coding sequence is TGTGCCAGCGGGCGGGACAGCAATCAGCCCCAGCATTTT.

V gene TRBV9 combines with J gene TRBJ2-1; 7 bases line up with TRBD2. Trimming took 0 bases from V and 2 from J; bases not matched to a gene: 2. There are 15 residues in the CDR3. Per germline, CDR1 SGDLS and CDR2 YYNGEE. The DNA for the CDR3 is TGTGCCAGCAGCGTAGTAGCGGGCACCTACAATGAGCAGTTCTTC. Protein: CASSVVAGTYNEQFF. Variable domain in full (rest from reference TRBV9 and TRBJ2-1): DSGVTQTPKHLITATGQRVTLRCSPRSGDLSVYWYQQSLDQGLQFLIQYYNGEERAKGNILERFSAQQFPDLHSELNLSSLELGDSALYFCASSVVAGTYNEQFFGPGTRLTVL.

The CDR3 loop reads CASSMGQAQETQYF. CDR3 nucleotide sequence: TGTGCCAGTAGTATGGGACAGGCGCAAGAGACCCAGTACTTC. This chain links TRBV19 with TRBJ2-5; 8 bases are shared with TRBD1. Germline CDR1 is LNHDA and CDR2 is SQIVND (reference sequence). CDR3 length: 14 amino acids. V trimming: 3 bases; J trimming: 2 bases; junction bases outside the gene matches: 2.

This chain joins TRBV30 and TRBJ1-5, with 11 positions matching TRBD1. The CDR3 covers 14 residues. Germline V lookup: CDR1 GTSNPN, CDR2 SVGIG (reference sequence). V lost 1 base and J lost 5; bases outside the gene matches: 1. In DNA, the CDR3 is TGTGCCTGGAGTGAGGGACAGGGGGATCAGCCCCAGCATTTT. It translates to CAWSEGQGDQPQHF.

V usage is TRBV13 and J usage is TRBJ2-5; tentatively, D is TRBD2 (6 bases). CDR3 length equals 17 residues. V was shortened by 5 bases and J by 2 bases, with 21 bases between the two germline ends. Germline V gene lookup returns CDR1 PRHDT and CDR2 FYEKMQ (reference sequence). The CDR3 DNA reads TGTGCCAGCAGCGTGACTGCCCCGGGACTGATTCAAGAGACCCAGTACTTC. Protein sequence: CASSVTAPGLIQETQYF.

The chain links TRBV2 to TRBJ2-2, with a tentative D call TRBD1 (6 bases). V was trimmed by 7 bases and J by 1 base, leaving 13 bases between them. Germline lookup yields CDR1 SNHLY and CDR2 FYNNEI. The CDR3 extends over 15 amino acids. CDR3 in amino acids: CASNPQGQNTGELFF. The CDR3 nucleotides are TGTGCCAGCAATCCCCAGGGACAGAACACCGGGGAGCTGTTTTTT.

The rearrangement joins TRBV4-1 to TRBJ2-5, with 8 bases aligning to TRBD1. V dropped 0 bases and J dropped 5; count of bases not matched to a gene: 5. This CDR3 comprises 15 residues. Germline-derived CDR1 and CDR2 are MGHRA and YSYEKL. The CDR3 nucleotides read TGCGCCAGCAGCCAAGATCCAGGGGGCGGGGAGACCCAGTACTTC. Translation: CASSQDPGGGETQYF.

The J gene is TRBJ1-1, the V gene TRBV15, with 8 positions matching TRBD1. This CDR3 is built from 15 residues. The ends lost 5 bases at V and 0 bases at J; junction bases unmatched: 5. The germline gives CDR1 LNHNV, CDR2 YYDKDF (reference sequence). Written as DNA, the CDR3 is TGTGCCACCAGCCCTCGACAGGGGATGAACACTGAAGCTTTCTTT. It specifies CATSPRQGMNTEAFF.

The chain combines TRBV6-5 with TRBJ1-2; the match to TRBD1 covers 7 bases. Germline-derived CDR1 and CDR2 are MNHEY and SVGAGI. CDR3 size: 14 residues. V lost 6 bases to trimming and J lost 7 bases; unmatched junction nucleotides: 11. Written as DNA, the CDR3 is TGTGCCAGCAGAACTACAGGGGTTGCCTTTGGCTACACCTTC. Translating it yields CASRTTGVAFGYTF.

V usage is TRBV6-6 and J usage is TRBJ1-2; D gene ambiguous. The V end lost 0 bases, the J end lost 1 base, and 6 bases lay between the germline ends. Germline CDR1 MNHNY, CDR2 SVGAGI (reference sequence). The length of the CDR3 is 14 residues. The CDR3: CASSYSRVNYGYTF. The CDR3 bases are TGTGCCAGCAGTTACTCGAGGGTTAACTATGGCTACACCTTC.

The genes are TRBV18 and TRBJ1-5; TRBD1 aligns across 7 bases. Per the germline V gene, CDR1 is KGHSH and CDR2 is LQKENI. The CDR3 sequence is 14 residues long. V shed 6 bases and J 1 base; nucleotides not matched to a gene: 3. The chain's CDR3 is CASSQQGSNQPQHF. CDR3 DNA sequence: TGTGCCAGCTCGCAACAGGGGAGCAATCAGCCCCAGCATTTT.

The V gene is TRBV7-3, the J gene TRBJ2-1; 7 bases fit TRBD2. J was trimmed by 7 bases and V by 5 bases; bases with no gene match: 14. The length of the CDR3 is 16 residues. CDR1 and CDR2 from the germline V gene are SGHTA and FQGTGA. CDR3 nucleotide sequence: TGTGCCAGCAGCCCCCTGGGAGGGCGGGAGCTTAATGAGCAGTTCTTC. Translated: CASSPLGGRELNEQFF.

CDR3 sequence (DNA): TGTGCCATCAGTGGGGGACTAGCGGGACCGAAATTCTACGAGCAGTACGTC. This translates into CAISGGLAGPKFYEQYV. This sequence joins TRBV10-3 and TRBJ2-7; 13 nucleotides align to TRBD2. Germline V gene sequence: CDR1 ENHRY, CDR2 SYGVKD. V gave up 4 bases and J gave up 3 bases; unmatched junction bases: 9. CDR3 size: 17 residues.